This T cell receptor beta chain was found in a study of identical twins. Addition of a universal primer site occurred through template switching, and cDNA carried unique molecular identifiers. TCRdb recomputed calls from the 5' RACE reads with MiXCR, one row per CDR3 protein. Among 500,000 to 550,000 distinct CDR3 sequences listed, 20% to 25% were seen once. These data also featured in a second study, about yellow fever vaccine responses in identical twins. This second study notes: Twins reportedly mounted vaccine T cell responses that seemed partly convergent, partly personalized.

What was sequenced was CD4+ T cells sorted from blood. This TCR was sampled from a woman younger than 30 in good health.

The CDR3 DNA reads as TGCAGTGCTAGCTTTAGCGGGGGGCGCACAGATACGCAGTATTTT. This translates into CSASFSGGRTDTQYF. The V and J genes are TRBV20-1 and TRBJ2-3, with 10 positions matching TRBD2. Trimming took 3 bases from V and 1 from J; bases not matched to a gene: 4. Germline V gene data show CDR1 as DFQATT and CDR2 as SNEGSKA (reference sequence). The CDR3 runs to 15 residues.